One sample yielded the 2 T cell receptor beta chains listed below, sequenced in a study of CD8+CD57+ T cells in acquired aplastic anemia. It was genomic DNA that served as the template for profiling TCR beta VDJ and CDR3. TCRdb reprocessed the reads via MiXCR and lists one record per CDR3 protein. Among 200,000 or so distinct CDR3 sequences listed, about half were seen once. In patients chosen for sequencing, flow cytometry had shown CD8+CD57+ cell expansion. Sequenced: sorted CD4+, CD8+, or CD8+CD57+ T cells (not recorded which) from PBMCs. Receptors were obtained from a human donor with aplastic anemia.

Comments on this clonotype: A clone one base away is much larger, so this may be a read error. The rearrangement uses TRBV6-5 and TRBJ1-2; D is ambiguous. From germline, CDR1 is MNHEY and CDR2 SVGAGI. The CDR3 totals 15 residues. CDR3 residues: CACSYGSGNNYGYTF. The CDR3 DNA sequence: TGTGCCTGCAGTTATGGGTCAGGAAATAACTATGGCTACACCTTC.

V usage is TRBV6-1 and J usage is TRBJ2-7; perhaps TRBD1 as D (5 bases). This CDR3 has 13 residues. Trimming shortened V by 3 bases and J by 3 bases, and 9 bases separated the two germline ends. Per the germline V gene, CDR1 is MNHNS and CDR2 is SASEGT. The CDR3 DNA sequence: TGTGCCAGCAGTGAGGCAGGGATCTACGAGCAGTACTTC. It encodes CASSEAGIYEQYF.